This TCR beta chain was obtained from a study of shared clonotypes between healthy human individuals. The study, taken as a whole, reports: Researchers sampled blood only, noting tissue repertoires likely differ.

The length of the CDR3 is 14 residues. Deletions cut 3 bases from V and 3 bases from J, with 9 bases between. Germline CDR1 MNHEY, CDR2 SMNVEV (reference sequence). The repertoire was sequenced with immunoSEQ multiplex PCR; TCRdb's copy has only in-frame clones and lacks some. The table lists about 1.1 million clones, 70% to 85% of them singletons, with approximately 0.9% in the top ten. Caucasian adults residing in Nashville, Tennessee made up all the donors. From CD4+ cells came CD45RA+ naive and CD45RA-negative memory subsets. On this clone itself: The antigen is not known.

The sequence came from a man younger than 30 in good health. Some clones in this sample may be carry-over from other donors' samples. Sequencing was performed on memory CD4+ T cells from PBMCs. Subset of the sample: CD45RA-negative fraction. V gene TRBV27 combines with J gene TRBJ2-1, with D perhaps TRBD1 (6 bases). CDR3 coding DNA: TGTGCCAGCAGTTTTCAGGGGCTCTACAATGAGCAGTTCTTC. Translated: CASSFQGLYNEQFF.